This T cell receptor beta chain was found in a study of T-cell memory formation after mild COVID-19. The overall study: Among the donors, TCR clusters were largely specific to each donor. Study-wide findings and caveats: Contracting clones from day 15 to 85 showed balanced CD4/CD8; later expanders favored CD4+. Pre-infection memory contained some responding clones, which suggested that cross-reactive memory had joined.

CDR1 and CDR2 from the germline V gene are SGHRS and YFSETQ. The CDR3 has 16 residues. V was shortened by 0 bases and J by 2 bases, with 12 bases between the two germline ends. About this clonotype itself: Its target is unknown.

TCRdb itself ran the 5' RACE reads through MiXCR, one entry per CDR3 protein. The top ten clones hold approximately 21% of a sample with about 350,000 distinct CDR3 sequences, roughly an eighth of them seen once. The TCR sequence derives from a man aged 18 to 29 who had mild COVID-19 (a few samples of this study predate the infection). Cell type and time point are not known. This chain connects TRBV5-1 to TRBJ2-1; D remains unclear. Specimen: PBMCs or a T cell subset sorted from them (not recorded which). CDR3 residues: CASSLEARITYNEQFF. The CDR3 coding sequence is TGCGCCAGCAGCTTGGAGGCGAGAATCACCTACAATGAGCAGTTCTTC.